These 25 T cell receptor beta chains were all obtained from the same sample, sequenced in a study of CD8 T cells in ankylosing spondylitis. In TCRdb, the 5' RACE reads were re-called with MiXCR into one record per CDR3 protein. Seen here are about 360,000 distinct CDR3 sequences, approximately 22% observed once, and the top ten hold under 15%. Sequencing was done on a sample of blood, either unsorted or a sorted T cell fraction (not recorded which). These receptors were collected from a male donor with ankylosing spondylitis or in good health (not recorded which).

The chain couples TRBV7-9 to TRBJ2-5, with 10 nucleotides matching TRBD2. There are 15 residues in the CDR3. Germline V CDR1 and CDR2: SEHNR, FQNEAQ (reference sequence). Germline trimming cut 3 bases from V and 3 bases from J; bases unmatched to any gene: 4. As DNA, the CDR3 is TGTGCCAGCAGCTTTGTACTAGCGGGAAAAGAGACCCAGTACTTC. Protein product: CASSFVLAGKETQYF.

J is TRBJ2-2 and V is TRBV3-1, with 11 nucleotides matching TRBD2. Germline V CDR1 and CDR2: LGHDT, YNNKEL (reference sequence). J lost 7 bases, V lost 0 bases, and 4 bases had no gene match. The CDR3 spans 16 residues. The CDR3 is CASSQDSGLAVGELFF. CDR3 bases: TGTGCCAGCAGCCAAGATTCGGGACTAGCGGTCGGGGAGCTGTTTTTT.

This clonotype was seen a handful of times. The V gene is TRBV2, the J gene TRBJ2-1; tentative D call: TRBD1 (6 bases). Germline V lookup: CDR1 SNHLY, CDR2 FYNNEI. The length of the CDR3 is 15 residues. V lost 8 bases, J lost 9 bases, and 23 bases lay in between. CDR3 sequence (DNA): TGTGCCAGCCTAAACGATCCAGGGGCTTTGGGTGAGCAGTTCTTC. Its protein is CASLNDPGALGEQFF.

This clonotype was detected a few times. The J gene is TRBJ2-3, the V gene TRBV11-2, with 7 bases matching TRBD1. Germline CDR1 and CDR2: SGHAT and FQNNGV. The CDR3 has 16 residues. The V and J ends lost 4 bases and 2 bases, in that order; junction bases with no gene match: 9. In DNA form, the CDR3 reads TGTGCCAGCAGCTCAAACCGGGACAGTATCACAGATACGCAGTATTTT. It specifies CASSSNRDSITDTQYF. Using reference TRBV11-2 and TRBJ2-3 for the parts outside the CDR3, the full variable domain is EAGVAQSPRYKIIEKRQSVAFWCNPISGHATLYWYQQILGQGPKLLIQFQNNGVVDDSQLPKDRFSAERLKGVDSTLKIQPAKLEDSAVYLCASSSNRDSITDTQYFGPGTRLTVL.

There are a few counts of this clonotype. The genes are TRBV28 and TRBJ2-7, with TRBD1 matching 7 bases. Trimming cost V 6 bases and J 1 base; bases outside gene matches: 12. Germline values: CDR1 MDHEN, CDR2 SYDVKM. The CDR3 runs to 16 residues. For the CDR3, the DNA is TGTGCCAGCAGCTACTTGGGGACAGCCTCGTCCTACGAGCAGTACTTC. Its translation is CASSYLGTASSYEQYF. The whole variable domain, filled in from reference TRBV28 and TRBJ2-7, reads DVKVTQSSRYLVKRTGEKVFLECVQDMDHENMFWYRQDPGLGLRLIYFSYDVKMKEKGDIPEGYSVSREKKERFSLILESASTNQTSMYLCASSYLGTASSYEQYFGPGTRLTVT.

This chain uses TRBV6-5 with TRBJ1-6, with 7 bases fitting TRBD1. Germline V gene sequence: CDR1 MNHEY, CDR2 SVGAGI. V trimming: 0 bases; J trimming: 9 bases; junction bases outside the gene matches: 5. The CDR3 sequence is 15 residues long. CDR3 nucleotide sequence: TGTGCCAGCAGTTACTCAACAGGGGAAGGTTCACCCCTCCACTTT. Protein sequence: CASSYSTGEGSPLHF.

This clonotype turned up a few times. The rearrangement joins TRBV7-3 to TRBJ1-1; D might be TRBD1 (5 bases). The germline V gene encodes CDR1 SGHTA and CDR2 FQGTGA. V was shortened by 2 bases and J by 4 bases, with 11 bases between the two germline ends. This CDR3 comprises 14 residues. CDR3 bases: TGTGCCAGCAGCTTAGGTGTTGGGGGCACTGAAGCTTTCTTT. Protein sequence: CASSLGVGGTEAFF.

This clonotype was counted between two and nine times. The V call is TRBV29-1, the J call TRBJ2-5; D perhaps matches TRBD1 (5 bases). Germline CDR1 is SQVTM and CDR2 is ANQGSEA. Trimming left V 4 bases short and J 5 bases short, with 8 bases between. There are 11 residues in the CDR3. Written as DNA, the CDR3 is TGCAGCGTTGTAGGGGCCGAGACCCAGTACTTC. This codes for CSVVGAETQYF.

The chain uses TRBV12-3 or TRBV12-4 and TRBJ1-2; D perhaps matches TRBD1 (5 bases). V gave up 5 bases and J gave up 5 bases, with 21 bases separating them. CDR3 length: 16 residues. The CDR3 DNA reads TGTGCCAGCAGTCAGAGCTTCGGGGCGTTAGCGTATGGCTACACCTTC. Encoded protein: CASSQSFGALAYGYTF.

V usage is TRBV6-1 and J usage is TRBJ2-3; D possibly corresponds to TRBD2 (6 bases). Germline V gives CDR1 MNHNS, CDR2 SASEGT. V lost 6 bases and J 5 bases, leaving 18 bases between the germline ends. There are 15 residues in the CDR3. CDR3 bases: TGTGCCAGCAGCCACCTAGGAGGGCCGGAAGATACGCAGTATTTT. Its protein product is CASSHLGGPEDTQYF.

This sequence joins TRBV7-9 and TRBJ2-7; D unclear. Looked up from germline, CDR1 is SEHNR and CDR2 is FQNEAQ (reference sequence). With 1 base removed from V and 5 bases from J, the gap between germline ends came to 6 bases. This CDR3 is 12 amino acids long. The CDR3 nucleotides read TGTGCCAGCAGCTTAGTTCCAGACGAGCAGTACTTC. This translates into CASSLVPDEQYF.

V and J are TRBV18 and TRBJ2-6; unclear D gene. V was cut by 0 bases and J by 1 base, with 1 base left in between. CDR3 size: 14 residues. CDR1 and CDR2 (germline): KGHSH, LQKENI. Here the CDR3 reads CASSPPSGANVLTF. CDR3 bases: TGTGCCAGCTCACCACCGTCTGGGGCCAACGTCCTGACTTTC.

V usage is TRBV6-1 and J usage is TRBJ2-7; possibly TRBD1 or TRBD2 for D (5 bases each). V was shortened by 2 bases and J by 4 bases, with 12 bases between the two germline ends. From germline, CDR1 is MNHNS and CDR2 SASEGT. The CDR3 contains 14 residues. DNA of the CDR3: TGTGCCAGCAGTGAACCGGGACCCCTTTACGAGCAGTACTTC. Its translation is CASSEPGPLYEQYF.

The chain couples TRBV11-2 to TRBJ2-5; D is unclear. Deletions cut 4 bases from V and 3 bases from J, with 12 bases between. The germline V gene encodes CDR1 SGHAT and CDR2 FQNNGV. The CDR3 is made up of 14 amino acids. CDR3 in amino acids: CASSSVLGEETQYF. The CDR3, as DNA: TGTGCCAGCAGCTCTGTACTGGGCGAAGAGACCCAGTACTTC.

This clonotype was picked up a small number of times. CDR3 amino acids: CASSFESSYNEQFF. As DNA, the CDR3 is TGTGCCAGCAGTTTCGAGAGCTCCTACAATGAGCAGTTCTTC. The V gene is TRBV12-3 or TRBV12-4, the J gene TRBJ2-1; no definite D call. Trimming removed 3 bases at V and 0 bases at J, with 6 bases between. The length of the CDR3 is 14 residues.

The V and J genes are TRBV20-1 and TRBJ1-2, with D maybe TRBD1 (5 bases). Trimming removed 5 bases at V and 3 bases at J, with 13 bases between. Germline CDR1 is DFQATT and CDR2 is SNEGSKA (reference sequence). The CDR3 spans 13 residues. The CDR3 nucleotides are TGCAGTGCTCGGCCTTCGGGGGACTATGGCTACACCTTC. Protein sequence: CSARPSGDYGYTF.

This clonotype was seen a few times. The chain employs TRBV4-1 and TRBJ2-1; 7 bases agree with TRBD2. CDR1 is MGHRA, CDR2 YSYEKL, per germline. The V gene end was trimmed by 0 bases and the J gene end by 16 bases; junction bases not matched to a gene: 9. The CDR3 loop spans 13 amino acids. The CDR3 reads CASSQEVSLARFF. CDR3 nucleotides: TGCGCCAGCAGCCAAGAGGTATCACTAGCGCGATTCTTC.

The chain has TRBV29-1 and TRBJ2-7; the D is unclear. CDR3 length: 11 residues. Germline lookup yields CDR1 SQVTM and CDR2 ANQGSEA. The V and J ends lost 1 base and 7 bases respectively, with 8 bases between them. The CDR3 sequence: CSVEGIGEQYF. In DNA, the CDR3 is TGCAGCGTTGAAGGGATCGGGGAGCAGTACTTC.

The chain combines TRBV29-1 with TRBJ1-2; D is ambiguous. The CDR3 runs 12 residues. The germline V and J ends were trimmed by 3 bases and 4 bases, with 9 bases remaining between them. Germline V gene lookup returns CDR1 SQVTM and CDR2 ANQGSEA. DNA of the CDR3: TGCAGCGTTGAGTTGGCTGGCTATGGCTACACCTTC. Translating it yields CSVELAGYGYTF. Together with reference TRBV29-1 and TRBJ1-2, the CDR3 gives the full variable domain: SAVISQKPSRDICQRGTSLTIQCQVDSQVTMMFWYRQQPGQSLTLIATANQGSEATYESGFVIDKFPISRPNLTFSTLTVSNMSPEDSSIYLCSVELAGYGYTFGSGTRLTVV.

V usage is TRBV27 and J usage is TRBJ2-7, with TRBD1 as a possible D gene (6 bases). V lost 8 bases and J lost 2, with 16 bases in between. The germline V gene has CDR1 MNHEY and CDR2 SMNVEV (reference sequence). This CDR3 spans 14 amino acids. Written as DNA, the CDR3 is TGTGCCAGCGGACCCCAGGGGACAACCTACGAGCAGTACTTC. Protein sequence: CASGPQGTTYEQYF.

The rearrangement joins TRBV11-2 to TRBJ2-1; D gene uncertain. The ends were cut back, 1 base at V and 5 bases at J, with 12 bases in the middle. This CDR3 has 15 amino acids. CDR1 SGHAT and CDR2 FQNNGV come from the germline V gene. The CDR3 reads CASSLVDTGHNEQFF. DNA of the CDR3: TGTGCCAGCAGCTTAGTAGATACTGGACACAATGAGCAGTTCTTC.

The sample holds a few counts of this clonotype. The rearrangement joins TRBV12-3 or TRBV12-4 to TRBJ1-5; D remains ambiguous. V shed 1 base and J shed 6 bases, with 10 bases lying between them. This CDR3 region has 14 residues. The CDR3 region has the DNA TGTGCCAGCAGTTTAGACCAGGCCTCTCAGCCCCAGCATTTT. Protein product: CASSLDQASQPQHF.

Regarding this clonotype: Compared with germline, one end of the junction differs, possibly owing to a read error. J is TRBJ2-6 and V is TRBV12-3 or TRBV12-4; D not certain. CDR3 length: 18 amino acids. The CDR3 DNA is TGTACCAGCAGTCCTGGGTCTGCCTTGGTTTTAGGGGCCAACGTCCTGACTTTC. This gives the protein CTSSPGSALVLGANVLTF.

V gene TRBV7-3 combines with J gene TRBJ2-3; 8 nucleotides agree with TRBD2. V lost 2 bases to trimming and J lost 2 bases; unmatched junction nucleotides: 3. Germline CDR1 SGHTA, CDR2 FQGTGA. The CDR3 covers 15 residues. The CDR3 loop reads CASSLAGGITDTQYF. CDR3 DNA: TGTGCCAGCAGCTTAGCGGGGGGAATCACAGATACGCAGTATTTT.

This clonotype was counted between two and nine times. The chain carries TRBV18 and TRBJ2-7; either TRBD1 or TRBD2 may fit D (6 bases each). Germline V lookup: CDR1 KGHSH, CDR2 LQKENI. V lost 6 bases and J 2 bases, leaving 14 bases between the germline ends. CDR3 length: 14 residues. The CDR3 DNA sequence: TGTGCCAGCTCGTCCCAGGGGACTCCCTACGAGCAGTACTTC. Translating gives CASSSQGTPYEQYF.